What follows are 31 T cell receptor beta chains derived from one specimen sequenced in a study of OX40 agonist ivuxolimab in advanced cancers. The method was the immunoSEQ multiplex PCR assay. The table comes from immuneACCESS by way of TCRdb, which keeps in-frame sequences with V and J called. Part of the clones is missing from these tables; in studies checked, under half for an unresolved V gene and the rest for unknown reasons. This sample holds tens of thousands of clones; about 88% were observed only once. Of the sample, about 13% falls within the top ten clones. Sequenced here: CD4+ or CD8+ T cells sorted from blood, sampled in a trial of the OX40 agonist ivuxolimab. The receptors shown here come from an adult with an advanced solid tumor such as melanoma, head and neck, liver or kidney cancer.

J is TRBJ2-1 and V is TRBV19; D unclear. Germline loops: CDR1 LNHDA, CDR2 SQIVND (reference sequence). This CDR3 has 15 residues. Trimming took off 4 bases at V and 1 base at J, with 11 bases between the two ends. Here the CDR3 DNA reads TGTGCCAGTAGTAGTCAGCTGACTTCCTACAATGAGCAGTTCTTC. Its translation: CASSSQLTSYNEQFF.

In its sample, this clone was seen a few times. The chain joins TRBV5-1 to TRBJ2-7; D unresolved. The germline V gene encodes CDR1 SGHRS and CDR2 YFSETQ. The CDR3 covers 14 residues. Deletions cut 0 bases from V and 0 bases from J, with 7 bases between. The CDR3: CASSLGRISYEQYF. The CDR3, as DNA: TGCGCCAGCAGCTTGGGCAGAATCTCCTACGAGCAGTACTTC.

CDR3 in amino acids: CASLRRGGSDEQYF. In nucleotides, the CDR3 is TGTGCCAGCCTGCGCCGTGGCGGGAGTGACGAGCAGTACTTC. V is TRBV28 and J is TRBJ2-7; TRBD2 agrees at 7 bases. The CDR3 extends over 14 amino acids. CDR1 is MDHEN, CDR2 SYDVKM, per germline. V was clipped by 8 bases and J by 5 bases; unmatched bases: 12.

The V gene is TRBV19, the J gene TRBJ2-1; 7 nucleotides align to TRBD1. V lost 4 bases to trimming and J lost 9 bases; unmatched junction nucleotides: 12. The CDR3 runs 15 residues. From germline, CDR1 is LNHDA and CDR2 SQIVND (reference sequence). This CDR3 reads CASSTPRQGILEQFF. In DNA, the CDR3 is TGTGCCAGTAGTACCCCGCGACAGGGAATTCTTGAGCAGTTCTTC.

V and J are TRBV28 and TRBJ2-3; the D is unclear. CDR3 size: 13 residues. V was cut by 7 bases and J by 4 bases, with 12 bases left in between. The germline CDR1 and CDR2 sequences are MDHEN and SYDVKM. The CDR3 spells CASNPQSADTQYF. CDR3 sequence (DNA): TGTGCCAGCAATCCCCAAAGCGCAGATACGCAGTATTTT. The whole variable domain, remainder taken from reference TRBV28 and TRBJ2-3, is DVKVTQSSRYLVKRTGEKVFLECVQDMDHENMFWYRQDPGLGLRLIYFSYDVKMKEKGDIPEGYSVSREKKERFSLILESASTNQTSMYLCASNPQSADTQYFGPGTRLTVL.

The chain has TRBV30 and TRBJ2-1, with 11 bases matching TRBD1. CDR3 length: 15 residues. CDR1 is GTSNPN, CDR2 SVGIG, per germline (reference sequence). With V trimmed by 2 bases and J by 8 bases, 8 bases remained unmatched. The CDR3 DNA sequence: TGTGCCTGGAGTCCCGGGACAGGGGGAAGCGATGAGCAGTTCTTC. Translated, it gives CAWSPGTGGSDEQFF. The variable domain in full, with the rest retrieved from reference TRBV30 and TRBJ2-1, is SQTIHQWPATLVQPVGSPLSLECTVEGTSNPNLYWYRQAAGRGLQLLFYSVGIGQISSEVPQNLSASRPQDRQFILSSKKLLLSDSGFYLCAWSPGTGGSDEQFFGPGTRLTVL.

This clone came up once. The chain carries TRBV28 and TRBJ1-3, with D unclear. V was clipped by 6 bases and J by 0 bases, with 12 bases between them. The CDR3 contains 15 residues. In germline, CDR1 is MDHEN, CDR2 SYDVKM. In nucleotides, the CDR3 is TGTGCCAGCAGCCCCTCCCTCGGCTCTGGAAACACCATATATTTT. Amino acid sequence: CASSPSLGSGNTIYF. Full variable domain (remainder filled in from reference TRBV28 and TRBJ1-3): DVKVTQSSRYLVKRTGEKVFLECVQDMDHENMFWYRQDPGLGLRLIYFSYDVKMKEKGDIPEGYSVSREKKERFSLILESASTNQTSMYLCASSPSLGSGNTIYFGEGSWLTVV.

V is TRBV6-6 and J is TRBJ2-7, with no clear D. The germline V gene has CDR1 MNHNY and CDR2 SVGAGI (reference sequence). The CDR3 consists of 12 residues. V was clipped by 7 bases and J by 2 bases, with 9 bases between them. CDR3 sequence: CASTDTAYEQYF. The DNA for the CDR3 is TGTGCCAGCACTGACACCGCCTACGAGCAGTACTTC.

V is TRBV28 and J is TRBJ2-7; D may be TRBD1 or TRBD2 (5 bases each). This CDR3 is 15 amino acids long. CDR1 and CDR2 from the germline V gene are MDHEN and SYDVKM. Trimming stripped 4 bases from V and 2 bases from J, with 15 bases between. As DNA, the CDR3 is TGTGCCAGCAGTTCACCAGGGACGGGGACCTACGAGCAGTACTTC. Amino acids: CASSSPGTGTYEQYF.

V and J are TRBV7-8 and TRBJ2-1; D might be TRBD2 (6 bases). Germline V gives CDR1 SGHVS, CDR2 FQNEAQ. Trimming shortened V by 5 bases and J by 9 bases, and 20 bases separated the two germline ends. The CDR3 contains 15 residues. CDR3 coding DNA: TGTGCCAGCAGCCAGGCCTGGGGGGAAGGGAGTGAGCAGTTCTTC. Translated, it gives CASSQAWGEGSEQFF.

The chain is built from TRBV7-9 and TRBJ2-1; D is uncertain. The CDR3 contains 11 residues. V gave up 2 bases and J gave up 11 bases, with 7 bases separating them. The germline gives CDR1 SEHNR, CDR2 FQNEAQ (reference sequence). CDR3 sequence reads: CASSLRAKQFF. CDR3 in DNA: TGTGCCAGCAGCTTAAGGGCAAAGCAGTTCTTC.

The CDR3 DNA reads as TGCGCCAGCAGCTTGGCTTCGACAGGATCCTACGAGCAGTACTTC. Its translation is CASSLASTGSYEQYF. V gene TRBV5-1 combines with J gene TRBJ2-7, with TRBD1 as a possible D gene (6 bases). The germline V gene has CDR1 SGHRS and CDR2 YFSETQ. The CDR3 is 15 amino acids. V lost 0 bases and J 1 base, leaving 11 bases between the germline ends.

This rearrangement joins TRBV29-1 to TRBJ2-5, with 7 bases lining up with TRBD1. The J segment lost 0 bases and the V segment lost 6 bases, leaving 13 bases of the junction unmatched. The CDR3 totals 16 residues. In germline, CDR1 is SQVTM, CDR2 ANQGSEA. The CDR3 DNA sequence: TGCAGCGTGGACACTTACAGGGGACCTTACCAAGAGACCCAGTACTTC. Residues: CSVDTYRGPYQETQYF.

The V call is TRBV9, the J call TRBJ1-2; tentatively, D is TRBD1 (6 bases). The ends were cut back, 6 bases at V and 8 bases at J, with 26 bases in the middle. The length of the CDR3 is 16 residues. Germline CDR1 is SGDLS and CDR2 is YYNGEE. CDR3 coding DNA: TGTGCCAGCACCAAAGAGGGGGGGAATATTTTGGGAGGCTACACCTTC. Translated: CASTKEGGNILGGYTF.

The V and J genes are TRBV11-1 and TRBJ1-2; TRBD1 matches 8 bases. From germline, CDR1 is SGHAT and CDR2 FQDESV (reference sequence). Trimming took 1 base from V and 10 from J; bases not matched to a gene: 8. The CDR3 extends over 14 amino acids. CDR3 in amino acids: CASSLGAGQGDYTF. CDR3 in DNA: TGTGCCAGCAGCTTAGGAGCAGGACAGGGCGACTACACCTTC.

The gene calls are TRBV30 and TRBJ2-7, with TRBD1 matching over 9 bases. The CDR3 contains 13 residues. Looked up from germline, CDR1 is GTSNPN and CDR2 is SVGIG (reference sequence). V dropped 0 bases and J dropped 3; count of bases not matched to a gene: 0. CDR3 region: CAWSVTGGYEQYF. In DNA form, the CDR3 reads TGTGCCTGGAGTGTGACAGGGGGCTACGAGCAGTACTTC.

The J gene is TRBJ2-3, the V gene TRBV10-2; maybe TRBD2 (5 bases). CDR3 length: 14 residues. The V gene's germline CDR1 is WSHSY and CDR2 SAAADI. The V and J ends lost 4 bases and 4 bases respectively, with 12 bases between them. The CDR3 nucleotides read TGCGCCAGCAGTGGTGGACCGAGGGCAGATACGCAGTATTTT. This encodes CASSGGPRADTQYF.

This clone was seen a handful of times. V and J are TRBV28 and TRBJ1-5, with D perhaps TRBD1 (5 bases). The length of the CDR3 is 15 residues. Per the germline V gene, CDR1 is MDHEN and CDR2 is SYDVKM. Trimming took 3 bases from V and 3 from J, leaving 12 bases between them. In nucleotides, the CDR3 is TGTGCCAGCAGTTTGGGGGGGGGTTCCAATCAGCCCCAGCATTTT. Translation gives CASSLGGGSNQPQHF. Full variable domain (missing parts from reference TRBV28 and TRBJ1-5): DVKVTQSSRYLVKRTGEKVFLECVQDMDHENMFWYRQDPGLGLRLIYFSYDVKMKEKGDIPEGYSVSREKKERFSLILESASTNQTSMYLCASSLGGGSNQPQHFGDGTRLSIL.

V usage is TRBV28 and J usage is TRBJ1-5; 8 bases line up with TRBD1. Germline lookup yields CDR1 MDHEN and CDR2 SYDVKM. The length of the CDR3 is 15 residues. The junction had 6 bases not matched to a gene; V was cut back by 6 bases and J by 2 bases. The CDR3 bases are TGTGCCAGCAGGAGAACAGGGGGGGGCAATCAGCCCCAGCATTTT. This gives the protein CASRRTGGGNQPQHF.

The chain has TRBV28 and TRBJ1-1; maybe TRBD1 (6 bases). Germline CDR1 MDHEN, CDR2 SYDVKM. The CDR3 consists of 15 residues. The V end lost 4 bases, the J end lost 4 bases, and 16 bases lay between the germline ends. The CDR3 here is CASSSLRGVGTEAFF. The CDR3 DNA reads TGTGCCAGCAGTTCCCTGAGGGGGGTAGGCACTGAAGCTTTCTTT. Supplemented by reference TRBV28 and TRBJ1-1, the full variable domain reads DVKVTQSSRYLVKRTGEKVFLECVQDMDHENMFWYRQDPGLGLRLIYFSYDVKMKEKGDIPEGYSVSREKKERFSLILESASTNQTSMYLCASSSLRGVGTEAFFGQGTRLTVV.

The rearrangement joins TRBV28 to TRBJ2-2, with a possible D match to TRBD1 (6 bases). With 2 bases removed from V and 5 bases from J, the gap between germline ends came to 12 bases. In germline, CDR1 is MDHEN, CDR2 SYDVKM. This CDR3 spans 15 amino acids. DNA for the CDR3: TGTGCCAGCAGTTTAACCAATACAGGGACCGGGGAGCTGTTTTTT. Its translation: CASSLTNTGTGELFF.

The CDR3 region has the DNA TGTGCCAGCGCGCCATACCCCTTAGCGGGAGGAAACCCTGGGGCCAACGTCCTGACTTTC. Its translation is CASAPYPLAGGNPGANVLTF. V and J are TRBV28 and TRBJ2-6; 10 bases agree with TRBD2. V dropped 8 bases and J dropped 2; count of bases not matched to a gene: 18. The CDR3 extends over 20 amino acids. CDR1 and CDR2 from the germline V gene are MDHEN and SYDVKM.

The rearrangement uses TRBV19 and TRBJ2-7; 8 bases match TRBD2. The V and J ends lost 6 bases and 6 bases, in that order; junction bases with no gene match: 13. Germline V gene data show CDR1 as LNHDA and CDR2 as SQIVND (reference sequence). The CDR3 has 15 residues. The DNA of the CDR3 is TGTGCCAGTAGGAGCCTTAGCGGGACGTTGAGCGAGCAGTACTTC. As protein: CASRSLSGTLSEQYF.

The chain joins TRBV6-6 to TRBJ1-1, with a tentative D call TRBD1 (6 bases). The V and J ends lost 0 bases and 5 bases respectively, with 13 bases between them. Germline values: CDR1 MNHNY, CDR2 SVGAGI (reference sequence). The CDR3 has 15 amino acids. This chain's CDR3 is CASSYSRGGRTEAFF. The DNA for the CDR3 is TGTGCCAGCAGTTACTCCCGTGGGGGGCGTACTGAAGCTTTCTTT.

The chain carries TRBV19 and TRBJ1-1; tentatively, D is TRBD1 (5 bases). The CDR3 consists of 15 residues. Germline V gives CDR1 LNHDA, CDR2 SQIVND (reference sequence). Between the trimmed V and J ends, which lost 4 bases and 1 base, there was a span of 13 bases. CDR3 bases: TGTGCCAGTAGTACCCCGGGGCTGGCGAACACTGAAGCTTTCTTT. This encodes CASSTPGLANTEAFF. Drawing the rest from reference TRBV19 and TRBJ1-1, the complete variable domain is DGGITQSPKYLFRKEGQNVTLSCEQNLNHDAMYWYRQDPGQGLRLIYYSQIVNDFQKGDIAEGYSVSREKKESFPLTVTSAQKNPTAFYLCASSTPGLANTEAFFGQGTRLTVV.

This chain links TRBV29-1 with TRBJ2-1; 13 bases are shared with TRBD2. J lost 3 bases, V lost 4 bases, and 3 bases had no gene match. CDR3 length: 15 residues. Germline V gene data show CDR1 as SQVTM and CDR2 as ANQGSEA. CDR3 nucleotide sequence: TGCAGCGTTGGCGGACTAGCGGGAGTCTACAATGAGCAGTTCTTC. It is translated as CSVGGLAGVYNEQFF.

The chain combines TRBV19 with TRBJ1-2, with 8 bases lining up with TRBD1. The CDR3 is 12 amino acids. Germline V lookup: CDR1 LNHDA, CDR2 SQIVND (reference sequence). V lost 4 bases, J lost 9 bases, and 4 bases stayed unmatched. Here the CDR3 reads CASSNRQGSYTF. CDR3 DNA: TGTGCCAGTAGTAATCGACAGGGGAGCTACACCTTC.

The gene calls are TRBV28 and TRBJ2-2, with 9 bases fitting TRBD2. Trimming cost V 6 bases and J 6 bases; bases outside gene matches: 8. The germline gives CDR1 MDHEN, CDR2 SYDVKM. CDR3 length equals 15 residues. Written as DNA, the CDR3 is TGTGCCAGCAGCCCTAGCGGGATGCGATCCGGGGAGCTGTTTTTT. Its translation is CASSPSGMRSGELFF.

J is TRBJ1-2 and V is TRBV5-6; maybe TRBD1 (5 bases). CDR3 length: 16 residues. The V gene lost 4 bases and the J gene lost 4 bases, with 20 bases spanning the gap. Germline values: CDR1 SGHDT, CDR2 YYEEEE. The CDR3 region has the DNA TGTGCCAGCAGCCCTAAGGGGTCCCCGAGGGCCTATGGCTACACCTTC. Its translation: CASSPKGSPRAYGYTF.

The genes are TRBV28 and TRBJ1-2; D is uncertain. Germline CDR1 and CDR2: MDHEN and SYDVKM. V lost 3 bases, J lost 8 bases, and 7 bases lay in between. CDR3 length: 11 residues. CDR3 amino acids: CASSLGWGYTF. CDR3 DNA sequence: TGTGCCAGCAGTTTGGGTTGGGGCTACACCTTC.

The chain links TRBV5-5 to TRBJ2-7; the D call may be TRBD1 or TRBD2 (5 bases each). V was cut by 0 bases and J by 0 bases, with 10 bases left in between. CDR1 is SGHKS, CDR2 YYEKEE, per germline (reference sequence). This CDR3 is 15 amino acids long. The CDR3 DNA reads as TGTGCCAGCAGCTTGGAGGGACGGAGCTCCTACGAGCAGTACTTC. Translating it yields CASSLEGRSSYEQYF.